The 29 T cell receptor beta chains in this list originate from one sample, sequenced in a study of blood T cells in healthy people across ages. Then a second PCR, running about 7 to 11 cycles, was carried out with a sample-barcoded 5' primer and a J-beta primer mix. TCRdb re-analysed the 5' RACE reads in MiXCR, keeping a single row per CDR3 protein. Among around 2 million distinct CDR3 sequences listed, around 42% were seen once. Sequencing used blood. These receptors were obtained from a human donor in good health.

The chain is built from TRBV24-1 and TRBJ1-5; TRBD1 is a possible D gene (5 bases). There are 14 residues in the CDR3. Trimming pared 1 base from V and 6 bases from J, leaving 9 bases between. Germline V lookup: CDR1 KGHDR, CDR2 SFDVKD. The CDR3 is CATSDFGTGQPQHF. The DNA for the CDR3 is TGTGCCACCAGTGATTTCGGGACCGGTCAGCCCCAGCATTTT.

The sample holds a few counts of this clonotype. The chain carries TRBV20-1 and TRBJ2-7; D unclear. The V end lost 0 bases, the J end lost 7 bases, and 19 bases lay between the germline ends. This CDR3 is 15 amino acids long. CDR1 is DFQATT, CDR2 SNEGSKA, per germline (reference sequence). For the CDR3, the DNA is TGCAGTGCTAGAGATGTACGGGCCTCAATCCGGGAGCAGTACTTC. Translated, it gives CSARDVRASIREQYF.

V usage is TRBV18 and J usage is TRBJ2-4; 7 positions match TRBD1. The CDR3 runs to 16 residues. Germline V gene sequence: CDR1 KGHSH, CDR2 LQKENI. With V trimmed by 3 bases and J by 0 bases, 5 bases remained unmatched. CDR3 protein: CASSPWGTVAKNIQYF. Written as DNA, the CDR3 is TGTGCCAGCTCACCTTGGGGGACAGTAGCCAAAAACATTCAGTACTTC.

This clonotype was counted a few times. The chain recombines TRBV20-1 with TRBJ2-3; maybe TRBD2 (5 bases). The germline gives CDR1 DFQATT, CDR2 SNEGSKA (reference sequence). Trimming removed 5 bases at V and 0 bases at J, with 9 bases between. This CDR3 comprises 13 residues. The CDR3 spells CSAPWTSTDTQYF. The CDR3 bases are TGCAGTGCTCCTTGGACTAGCACAGATACGCAGTATTTT.

The CDR3 DNA follows: TGTGCCAGCAGTTACTCCGCCGTTCCAGGGGAGGATGAAGCTTTCTTT. Its translation is CASSYSAVPGEDEAFF. The genes are TRBV6-5 and TRBJ1-1; perhaps TRBD1 as D (6 bases). From germline, CDR1 is MNHEY and CDR2 SVGAGI. The V and J ends lost 0 bases and 7 bases respectively, with 18 bases between them. The CDR3 totals 16 residues.

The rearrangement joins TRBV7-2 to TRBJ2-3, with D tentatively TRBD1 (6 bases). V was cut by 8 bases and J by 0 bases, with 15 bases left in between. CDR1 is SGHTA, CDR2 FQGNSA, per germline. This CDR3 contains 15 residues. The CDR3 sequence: CASQGMGPSTDTQYF. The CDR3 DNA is TGTGCCAGCCAGGGGATGGGACCTAGCACAGATACGCAGTATTTT.

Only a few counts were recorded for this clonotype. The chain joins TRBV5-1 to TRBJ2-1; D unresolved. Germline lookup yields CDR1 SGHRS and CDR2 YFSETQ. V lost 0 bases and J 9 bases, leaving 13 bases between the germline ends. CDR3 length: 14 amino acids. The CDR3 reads CASSLEGIPVEQFF. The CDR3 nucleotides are TGCGCCAGCAGCTTGGAGGGAATACCCGTTGAGCAGTTCTTC.

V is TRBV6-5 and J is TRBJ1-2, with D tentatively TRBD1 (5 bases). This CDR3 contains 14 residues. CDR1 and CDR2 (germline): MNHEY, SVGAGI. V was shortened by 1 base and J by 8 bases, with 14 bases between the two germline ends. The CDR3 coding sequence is TGTGCCAGCAGTTACTGGTTCGGGGCACAAGGCTACACCTTC. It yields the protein CASSYWFGAQGYTF.

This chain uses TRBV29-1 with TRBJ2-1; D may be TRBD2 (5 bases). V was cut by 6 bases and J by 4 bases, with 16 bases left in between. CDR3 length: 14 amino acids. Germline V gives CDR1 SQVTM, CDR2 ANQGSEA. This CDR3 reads CSVMNSPGYNEQFF. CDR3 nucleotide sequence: TGCAGCGTCATGAACAGTCCGGGGTACAATGAGCAGTTCTTC.

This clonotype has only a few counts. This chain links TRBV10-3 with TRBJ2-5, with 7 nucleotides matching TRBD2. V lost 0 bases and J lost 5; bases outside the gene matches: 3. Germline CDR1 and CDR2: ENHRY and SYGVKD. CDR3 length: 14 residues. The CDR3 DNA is TGTGCCATCAGTGAGTCAGCGGGGATGGAGACCCAGTACTTC. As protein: CAISESAGMETQYF.

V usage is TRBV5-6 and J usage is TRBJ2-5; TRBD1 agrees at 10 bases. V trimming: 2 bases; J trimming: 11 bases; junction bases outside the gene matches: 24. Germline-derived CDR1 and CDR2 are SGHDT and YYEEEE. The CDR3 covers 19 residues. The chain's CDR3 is CASSLRQGAPHLAYNEQYF. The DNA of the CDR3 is TGTGCCAGCAGCTTAAGACAGGGGGCGCCCCACTTAGCCTACAATGAGCAGTACTTC.

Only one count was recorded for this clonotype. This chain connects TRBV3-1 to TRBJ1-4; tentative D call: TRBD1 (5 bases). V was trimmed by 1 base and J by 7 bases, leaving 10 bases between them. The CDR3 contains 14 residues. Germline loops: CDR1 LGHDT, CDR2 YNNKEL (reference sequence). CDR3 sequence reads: CASSQGAGFEKLFF. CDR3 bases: TGTGCCAGCAGCCAAGGGGCAGGGTTTGAAAAACTGTTTTTT.

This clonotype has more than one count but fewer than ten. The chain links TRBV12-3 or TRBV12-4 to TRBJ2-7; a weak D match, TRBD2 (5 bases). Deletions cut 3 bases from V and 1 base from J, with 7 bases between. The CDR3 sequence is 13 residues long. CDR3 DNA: TGTGCCAGCAGTTTTTGGGAGTCCTACGAGCAGTACTTC. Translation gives CASSFWESYEQYF.

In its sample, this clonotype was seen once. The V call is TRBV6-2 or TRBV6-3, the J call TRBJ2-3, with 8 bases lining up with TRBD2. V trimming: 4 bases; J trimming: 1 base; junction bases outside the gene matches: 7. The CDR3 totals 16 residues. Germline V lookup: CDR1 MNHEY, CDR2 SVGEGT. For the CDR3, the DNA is TGTGCCAGCAGTTGGACGCGGGGGGACGGCACAGATACGCAGTATTTT. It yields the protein CASSWTRGDGTDTQYF.

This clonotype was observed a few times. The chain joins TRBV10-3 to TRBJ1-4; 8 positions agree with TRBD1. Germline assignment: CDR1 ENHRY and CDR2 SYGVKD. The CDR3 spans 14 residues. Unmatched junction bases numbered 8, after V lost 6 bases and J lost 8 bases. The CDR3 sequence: CAISLDRDREKLFF. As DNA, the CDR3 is TGTGCCATCAGCCTGGACAGGGACCGCGAAAAACTGTTTTTT.

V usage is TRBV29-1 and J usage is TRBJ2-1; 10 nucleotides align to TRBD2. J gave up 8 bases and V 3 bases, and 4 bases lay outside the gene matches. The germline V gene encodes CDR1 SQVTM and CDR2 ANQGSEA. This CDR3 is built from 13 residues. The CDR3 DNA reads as TGCAGCGTTGATCTAGCGGGGGATCATGAGCAGTTCTTC. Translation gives CSVDLAGDHEQFF.

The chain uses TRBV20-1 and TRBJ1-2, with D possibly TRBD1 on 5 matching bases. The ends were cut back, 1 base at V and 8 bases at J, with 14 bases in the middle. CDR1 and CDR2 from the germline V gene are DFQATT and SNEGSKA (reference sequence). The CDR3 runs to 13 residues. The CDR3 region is CSARVGGAEGYTF. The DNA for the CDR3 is TGCAGTGCTAGAGTTGGAGGGGCGGAAGGCTACACCTTC.

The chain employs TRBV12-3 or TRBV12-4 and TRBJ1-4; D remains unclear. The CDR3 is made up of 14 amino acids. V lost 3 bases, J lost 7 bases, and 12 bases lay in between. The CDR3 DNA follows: TGTGCCAGCAGTTTTTACCCTGTAAGTGAAAAACTGTTTTTT. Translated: CASSFYPVSEKLFF.

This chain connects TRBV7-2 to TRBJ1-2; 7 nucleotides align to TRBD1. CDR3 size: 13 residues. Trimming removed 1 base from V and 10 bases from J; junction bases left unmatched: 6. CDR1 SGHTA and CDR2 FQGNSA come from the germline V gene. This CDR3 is CASSLERTGDYTF. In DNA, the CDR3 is TGTGCCAGCAGCTTAGAAAGGACAGGTGACTACACCTTC.

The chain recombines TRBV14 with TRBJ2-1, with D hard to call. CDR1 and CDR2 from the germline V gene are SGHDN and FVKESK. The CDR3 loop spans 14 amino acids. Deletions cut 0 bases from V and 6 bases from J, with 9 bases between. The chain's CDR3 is CASSQELDANEQFF. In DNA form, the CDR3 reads TGTGCCAGCAGCCAAGAACTTGATGCCAATGAGCAGTTCTTC.

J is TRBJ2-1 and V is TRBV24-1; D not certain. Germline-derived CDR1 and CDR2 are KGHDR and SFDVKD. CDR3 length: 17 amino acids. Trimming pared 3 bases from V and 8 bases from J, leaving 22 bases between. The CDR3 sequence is CATSDQRPSQGLDEQFF. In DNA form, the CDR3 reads TGTGCCACCAGTGATCAACGACCCTCACAAGGGTTAGATGAGCAGTTCTTC.

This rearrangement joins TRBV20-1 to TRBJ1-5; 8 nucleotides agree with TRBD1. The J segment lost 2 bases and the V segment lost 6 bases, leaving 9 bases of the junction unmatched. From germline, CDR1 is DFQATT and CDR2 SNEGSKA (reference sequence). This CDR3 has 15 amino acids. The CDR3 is CSARLTGGGNQPQHF. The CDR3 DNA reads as TGCAGTGCGCGACTCACAGGGGGAGGCAATCAGCCCCAGCATTTT.

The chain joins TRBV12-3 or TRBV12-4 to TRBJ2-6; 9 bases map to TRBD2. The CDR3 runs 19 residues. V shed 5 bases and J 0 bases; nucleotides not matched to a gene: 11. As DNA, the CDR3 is TGTGCCAGCAGTCCCGGCGCGGGGGGGCACCCCTCTGGGGCCAACGTCCTGACTTTC. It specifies CASSPGAGGHPSGANVLTF.

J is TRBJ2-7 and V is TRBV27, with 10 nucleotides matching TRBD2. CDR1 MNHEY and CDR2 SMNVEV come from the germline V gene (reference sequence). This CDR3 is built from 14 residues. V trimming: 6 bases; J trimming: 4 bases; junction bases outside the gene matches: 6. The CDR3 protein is CASRNIAGGYEQYF. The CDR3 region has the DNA TGTGCCAGCAGAAATATAGCGGGGGGATACGAGCAGTACTTC.

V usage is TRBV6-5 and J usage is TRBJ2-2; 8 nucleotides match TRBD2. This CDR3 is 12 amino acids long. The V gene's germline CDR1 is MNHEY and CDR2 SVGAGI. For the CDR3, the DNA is TGTGCAACCAACGGGGGGGCCGGGGAGCTGTTTTTT. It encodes CATNGGAGELFF.

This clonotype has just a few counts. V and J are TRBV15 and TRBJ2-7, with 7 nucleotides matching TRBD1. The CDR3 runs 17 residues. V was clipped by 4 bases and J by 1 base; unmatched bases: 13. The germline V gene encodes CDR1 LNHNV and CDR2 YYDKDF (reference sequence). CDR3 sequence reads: CATSNHRGRRTSYEQYF. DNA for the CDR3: TGTGCCACCAGCAACCACAGGGGCCGAAGGACTTCCTACGAGCAGTACTTC.

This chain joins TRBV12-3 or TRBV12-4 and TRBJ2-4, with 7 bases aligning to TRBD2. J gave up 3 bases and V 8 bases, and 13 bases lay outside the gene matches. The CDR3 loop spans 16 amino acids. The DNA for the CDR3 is TGTGCCAGCGGGTCCAGCGGGGCGAGAGGCAAAAACATTCAGTACTTC. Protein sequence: CASGSSGARGKNIQYF.

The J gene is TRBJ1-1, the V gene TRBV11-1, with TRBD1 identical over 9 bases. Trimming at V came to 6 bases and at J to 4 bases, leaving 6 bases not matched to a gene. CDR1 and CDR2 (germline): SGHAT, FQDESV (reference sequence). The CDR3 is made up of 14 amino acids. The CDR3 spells CASRRTGAGTEAFF. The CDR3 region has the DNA TGTGCCAGCAGACGGACAGGGGCGGGCACTGAAGCTTTCTTT.

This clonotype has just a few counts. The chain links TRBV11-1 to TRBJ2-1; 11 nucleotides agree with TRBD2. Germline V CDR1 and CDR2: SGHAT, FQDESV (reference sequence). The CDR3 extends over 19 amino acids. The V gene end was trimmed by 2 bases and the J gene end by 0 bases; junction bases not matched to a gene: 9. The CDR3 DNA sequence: TGTGCCAGCAGCTTAAGAGAGCTAGCGGGGGGACTCTCCTACAATGAGCAGTTCTTC. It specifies CASSLRELAGGLSYNEQFF. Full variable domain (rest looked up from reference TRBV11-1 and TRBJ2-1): EAEVAQSPRYKITEKSQAVAFWCDPISGHATLYWYRQILGQGPELLVQFQDESVVDDSQLPKDRFSAERLKGVDSTLKIQPAELGDSAMYLCASSLRELAGGLSYNEQFFGPGTRLTVL.